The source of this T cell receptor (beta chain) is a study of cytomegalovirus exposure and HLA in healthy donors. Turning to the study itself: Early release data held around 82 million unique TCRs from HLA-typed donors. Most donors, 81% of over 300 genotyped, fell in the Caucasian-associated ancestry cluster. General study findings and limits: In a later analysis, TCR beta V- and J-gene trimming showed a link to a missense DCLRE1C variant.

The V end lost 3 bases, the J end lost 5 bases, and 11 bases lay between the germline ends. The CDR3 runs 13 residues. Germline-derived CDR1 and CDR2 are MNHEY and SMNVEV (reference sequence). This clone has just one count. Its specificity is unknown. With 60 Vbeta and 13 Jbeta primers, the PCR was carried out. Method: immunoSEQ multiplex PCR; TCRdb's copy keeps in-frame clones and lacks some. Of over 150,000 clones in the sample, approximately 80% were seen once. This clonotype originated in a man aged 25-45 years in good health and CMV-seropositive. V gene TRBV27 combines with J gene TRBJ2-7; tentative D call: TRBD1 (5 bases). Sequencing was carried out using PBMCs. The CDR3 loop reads CASSFSRAHEQYF. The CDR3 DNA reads TGTGCCAGCAGTTTTTCCAGGGCCCACGAGCAGTACTTC.